Listed here are 4 T cell receptor beta chains from one sample, sequenced in a study of Ad26.COV2.S vaccination and SARS-CoV-2 variants. Assay: immunoSEQ multiplex PCR; the TCRdb copy retains only in-frame clones and omits some. The table lists a few hundred thousand clones, under 90% of them singletons. Regarding treatment: 19 received Ad26.COV2.S at low or high dose, single or two shots; five or six received placebo; per-sample allocation not given. Samples were taken on day 63 after the first vaccine or placebo injection. Source: peripheral blood, taken in a trial of Ad26.COV2.S vaccine versus placebo. Receptors originate from a person between 18 and 59 years old who received the Ad26.COV2.S COVID-19 vaccine or a placebo.

This rearrangement joins TRBV7-9 to TRBJ1-1, with D uncertain. From germline, CDR1 is SEHNR and CDR2 FQNEAQ (reference sequence). This CDR3 contains 13 residues. V lost 3 bases and J 0 bases, leaving 5 bases between the germline ends. CDR3: CASSLPLNTEAFF. Written as DNA, the CDR3 is TGTGCCAGCAGCTTGCCCCTGAACACTGAAGCTTTCTTT.

The V gene is TRBV12-5, the J gene TRBJ1-5, with D unclear. The ends were cut back, 0 bases at V and 1 base at J, with 19 bases in the middle. Germline V gene data show CDR1 as LGHNT and CDR2 as FRNRAP. The CDR3 has 19 amino acids. This chain's CDR3 is CASGLVRDGEIMSNQPQHF. The CDR3, as DNA: TGTGCTAGTGGTTTGGTACGGGATGGGGAAATTATGAGCAATCAGCCCCAGCATTTT.

This chain joins TRBV2 and TRBJ2-7, with 9 bases fitting TRBD2. There are 14 residues in the CDR3. V shed 10 bases, J shed 3 bases, and the junction held 10 bases outside the gene matches. Germline V gene sequence: CDR1 SNHLY, CDR2 FYNNEI. The CDR3 region has the DNA TGTGCCACTGGGACGGGACTAGCAAACTACGAGCAGTACTTC. As protein: CATGTGLANYEQYF. The full variable domain, rest sourced from reference TRBV2 and TRBJ2-7, is EPEVTQTPSHQVTQMGQEVILRCVPISNHLYFYWYRQILGQKVEFLVSFYNNEISEKSEIFDDQFSVERPDGSNFTLKIRSTKLEDSAMYFCATGTGLANYEQYFGPGTRLTVT.

This clone came up a few times. This chain joins TRBV4-1 and TRBJ2-2; 9 bases agree with TRBD2. Unmatched junction bases numbered 9, after V lost 5 bases and J lost 8 bases. CDR1 MGHRA and CDR2 YSYEKL come from the germline V gene. The length of the CDR3 is 15 residues. CDR3 sequence: CASSTLAGPTGELFF. In DNA, the CDR3 is TGCGCCAGCAGCACCCTAGCGGGACCAACGGGGGAGCTGTTTTTT.